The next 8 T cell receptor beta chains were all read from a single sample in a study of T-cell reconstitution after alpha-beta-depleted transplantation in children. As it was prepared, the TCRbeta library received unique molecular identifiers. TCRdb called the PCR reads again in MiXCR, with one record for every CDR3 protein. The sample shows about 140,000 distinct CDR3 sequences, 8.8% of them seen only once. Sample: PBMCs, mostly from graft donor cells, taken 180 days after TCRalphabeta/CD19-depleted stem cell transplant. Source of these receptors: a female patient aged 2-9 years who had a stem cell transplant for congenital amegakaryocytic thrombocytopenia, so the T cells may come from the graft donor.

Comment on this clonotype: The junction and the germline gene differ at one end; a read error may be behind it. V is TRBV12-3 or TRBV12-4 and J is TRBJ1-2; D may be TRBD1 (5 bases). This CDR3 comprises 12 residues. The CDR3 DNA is TGTGCCAGCAGCTTAGAGGGGTTGGGCTACACCTTC. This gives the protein CASSLEGLGYTF.

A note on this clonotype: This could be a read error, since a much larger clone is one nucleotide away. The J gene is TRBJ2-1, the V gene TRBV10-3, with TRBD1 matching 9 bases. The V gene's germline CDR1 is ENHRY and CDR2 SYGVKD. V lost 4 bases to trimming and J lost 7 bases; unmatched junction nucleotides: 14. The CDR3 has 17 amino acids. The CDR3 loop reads CAISATLGVGQGNEQFF. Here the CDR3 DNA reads TGTGCCATCAGTGCCACCCTCGGAGTGGGACAGGGTAATGAGCAGTTCTTC.

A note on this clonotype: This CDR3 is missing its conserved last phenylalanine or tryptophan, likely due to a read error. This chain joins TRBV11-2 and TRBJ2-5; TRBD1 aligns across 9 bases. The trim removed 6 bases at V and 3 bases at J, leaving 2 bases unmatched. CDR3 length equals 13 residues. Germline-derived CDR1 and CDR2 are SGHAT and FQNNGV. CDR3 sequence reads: CASRTGGEETQYL. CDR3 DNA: TGTGCCAGCAGGACAGGGGGGGAAGAGACCCAGTACTTG.

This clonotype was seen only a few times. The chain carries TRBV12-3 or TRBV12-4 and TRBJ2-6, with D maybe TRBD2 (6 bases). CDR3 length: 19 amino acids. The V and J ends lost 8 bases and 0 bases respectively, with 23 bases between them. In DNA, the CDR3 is TGTGCCAGCTCCCTAGAGCATCGGGGGTTACGCTCTGGGGCCAACGTCCTGACTTTC. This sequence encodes CASSLEHRGLRSGANVLTF.

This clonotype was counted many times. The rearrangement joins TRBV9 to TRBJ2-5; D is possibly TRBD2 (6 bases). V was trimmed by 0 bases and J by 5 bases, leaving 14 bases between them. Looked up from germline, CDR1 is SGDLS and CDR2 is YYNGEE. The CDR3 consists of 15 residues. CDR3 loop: CASSVGASGDETQYF. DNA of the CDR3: TGTGCCAGCAGCGTAGGGGCTTCGGGAGATGAGACCCAGTACTTC.

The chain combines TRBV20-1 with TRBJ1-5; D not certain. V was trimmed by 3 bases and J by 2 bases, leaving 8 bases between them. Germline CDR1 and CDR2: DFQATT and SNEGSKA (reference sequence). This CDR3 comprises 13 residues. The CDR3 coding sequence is TGCAGTGCTAGGGTCCAGCGCAATCAGCCCCAGCATTTT. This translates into CSARVQRNQPQHF.

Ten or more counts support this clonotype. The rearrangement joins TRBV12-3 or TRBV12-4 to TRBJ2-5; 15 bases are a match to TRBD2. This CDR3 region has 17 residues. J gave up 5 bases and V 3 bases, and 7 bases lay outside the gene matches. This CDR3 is CASSFSGLAGGRETQYF. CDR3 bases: TGTGCCAGCAGTTTCTCGGGACTAGCGGGAGGCAGGGAGACCCAGTACTTC.

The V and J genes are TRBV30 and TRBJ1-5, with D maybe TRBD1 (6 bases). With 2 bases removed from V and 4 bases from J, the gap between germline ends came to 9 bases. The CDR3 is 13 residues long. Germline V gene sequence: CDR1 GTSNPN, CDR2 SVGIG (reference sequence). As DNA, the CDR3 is TGTGCCTGGAGTATGGGGGCAAATCAGCCCCAGCATTTT. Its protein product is CAWSMGANQPQHF.